This T cell receptor beta chain was obtained from a study of shared clonotypes between healthy human individuals. Study observations and caveats: Naive CD4 clonotypes overlapped across a handful of donors at roughly 5.1%.

In germline, CDR1 is SQVTM, CDR2 ANQGSEA. With 6 bases clipped from V and 6 bases from J, the junction kept 6 bases outside the gene matches. The CDR3 extends over 13 amino acids. This clone was counted a single time. Antigen: not known. Deep-level assay runs were performed. The authors distributed each subset's genomic DNA evenly over several immunoSEQ plates. Measured with immunoSEQ multiplex PCR; TCRdb has only the in-frame clones, and not every one. Of around 2,100,000 clones in the sample, 85% to 95% were seen once. The naive CD8 population came from CD45RO-negative cells selected for CCR7, without terminally differentiated effector memory CD45RA+ cells. All the donors were Caucasian adults who lived in Nashville, Tennessee.

The clonotype originates from a young man in good health. The material sequenced was naive CD8+ T cells sorted from blood. This sequence joins TRBV29-1 and TRBJ2-2; 8 bases map to TRBD1. Written as DNA, the CDR3 is TGCAGCGTCAGGCAGGGGGCGGCCGGGGAGCTGTTTTTT. Translated, it gives CSVRQGAAGELFF.